This TCR beta chain emerged from a study of T cells in Graves' hyperthyroidism and ophthalmopathy (dated by TCRdb to the late 2010s). At the level of the whole study: Peripheral blood was sampled at the time of initial diagnosis, prior to any treatment. To identify TCR V-J signatures that set the groups apart, the researchers used a discovery cohort of about a hundred patients, made up of 40 to 45 with Graves' ophthalmopathy and some 58 with stable Graves' hyperthyroidism. An independent validation cohort of 18 to 20 hyperthyroidism patients and 17 patients who later progressed to ophthalmopathy tested prospective prediction of ophthalmopathy. The 85 to 100 discovery patients were divided at random into training and test sets in a 7:3 ratio. Thyroid tissue and blood T-cell repertoires from about 6 Graves' hyperthyroidism patients were also compared in the study. After blood sampling, hyperthyroidism patients were treated with methimazole at a starting dose of 30 mg daily, and ophthalmopathy patients were treated with high-dose intravenous methylprednisolone. The paper reports TCR Vbeta CDR3 sequencing of some 140 peripheral blood samples: under 45 ophthalmopathy, over 70 hyperthyroidism and approximately 17 progressor patients. Broader findings and caveats from the paper: Most expanded thyroid clonotypes (frequency above 0.001) were also detected in blood, a finding suggesting that blood repertoires may reflect thyroid immune responses. In validation, progression to ophthalmopathy was predicted by the model with 65% to 71% sensitivity and around 76% specificity, a median of 6.5 months before onset. No statistical method was used to set the sample size in advance, and investigators knew the group allocation. A model built on a 13 V-J signature distinguished ophthalmopathy from stable hyperthyroidism, reaching roughly 88% sensitivity and around 82% specificity in cross-validation and 80%/75% in testing.

Stable Graves' hyperthyroidism was defined as the absence of progression to ophthalmopathy over 18 months of follow-up. The hyperthyroidism patients were between 18 and 65 years old and newly diagnosed, with a disease duration of less than 2 months. Exclusion was applied to patients with uncontrolled infections, other autoimmune diseases, pregnancy or lactation. Diagnoses were established on the basis of clinical symptoms, serum thyroxine and TRAb, thyroid ultrasound, and orbital computed tomography. Ficoll-Paque density gradient centrifugation was used to isolate PBMCs from about 10 ml of fresh peripheral blood. Total RNA was extracted with Trizol reagent, and quality was checked on an Agilent 2100 Bioanalyzer. Sequences MNHNS (CDR1) and SASEGT (CDR2) are obtained from the germline V gene. Its CDR3 holds 17 amino acids, cysteine through phenylalanine. Only the CDR3 portion is preserved as DNA: 51 bases, with reading frame beginning at the first base. The trim is 3 bases for V and 1 base for J, with a gap of 18 bases between the germline ends.

With regard to this clonotype: Its specific antigen is unknown. One base away there is no much larger clone; base qualities are not given.

Amplification of TCR beta CDR3 regions was carried out from RNA transcripts. A first-round RT-PCR of the TCR CDR3 used the HTBI primer set with the Qiagen OneStep RT-PCR kit. Libraries were constructed in a second round of multiplex PCR, after which size selection and purification were performed. Sequencing of the libraries was done on an Illumina HiSeq2000 using paired-end 100 bp reads. Concerning the study's data processing: SOAPnuke was used to process the raw data, with reads discarded if the reads contained adapters or uncalled bases, had a mean Phred below 15, or lacked an exact constant-primer or identifier match. High-quality paired reads were merged using COPE v1.2.5, and each unique nucleotide sequence was defined as a clonotype. Clonotypes were aligned to IMGT TRBV, TRBD and TRBJ reference segments using MiTCR v1.1. The analysis included only V-J combinations with a frequency above 0.0001, which together covered more than 98% of the repertoires. A TCS score was defined as the ratio of F50 (clonal expansion) to E x V (chaos), with BLOSUM62-based TCRdist applied between CDR3 peptides within each V-J. Welch's t-statistics and random forest reduced 450 to 600 V-J features to 10 to 15, which were used in a naive Bayes classifier (R e1071). The public sequencing data were trimmed at Q25 with fastp and processed into clonotypes with MiXCR by TCRdb, which kept only in-frame beta chains. Records with the same CDR3 protein are collapsed into one entry carrying the most frequent genes and DNA. TCRdb, not the original authors, processed these V and J calls. A total of around 520,000 distinct CDR3 sequences appear in this sample, around an eighth of them only once. Of the sample, under 20% is held by the ten largest clones.

The V and J genes are TRBV6-1 and TRBJ2-5; the D gene is perhaps TRBD1 or TRBD2, each of them matching over 6 bases. This clonotype was sampled from a woman under 30 with Graves' hyperthyroidism. Sequencing was done on a sample of blood. CDR3 protein: CASSDDWAGHSQETQYF. The DNA reads as follows: TGTGCCAGCAGTGATGACTGGGCGGGACATTCCCAAGAGACCCAGTACTTC.